One sample yielded the 7 T cell receptor beta chains listed below, sequenced in a study of tumor-infiltrating lymphocytes in primary liver carcinoma. Reverse transcription of approximately 520 ng total RNA with a constant-region primer produced TCR beta cDNA. Slightly modified ARM-PCR with three nested multiplex PCR rounds yielded TCR beta libraries. Forward primers for TRBV1-TRBV30 and a C-beta reverse primer served the first two PCR rounds, at around 11 cycles each. TCRdb re-derived calls from the multiplex PCR reads in MiXCR, one entry per CDR3 protein. The data hold approximately 190,000 distinct CDR3 sequences, with 85% observed a single time. Bulk tissue was left unsorted, and RNA and DNA were co-extracted from about 20-30 mg of it. The source material was tumor tissue from primary liver carcinoma. The origin of the receptors is a man aged 40-49 years with primary liver carcinoma and hepatitis B virus infection.

On this clonotype itself: A single base separates this from a much larger clone, so it may be a read error. The genes are TRBV4-3 and TRBJ2-3; 11 bases fit TRBD2. Germline CDR1 LGHNA, CDR2 YSLEER. CDR3 length: 14 amino acids. CDR3 in DNA: TGCGCCAGCAGCCCGACTAGCGGGACAGATACGCGGTATTTT. This encodes CASSPTSGTDTRYF.

V gene TRBV6-1 combines with J gene TRBJ2-1; 8 bases are shared with TRBD2. Germline V gene lookup returns CDR1 MNHNS and CDR2 SASEGT. The CDR3 loop spans 18 amino acids. J gave up 2 bases and V 5 bases, and 14 bases lay outside the gene matches. CDR3 protein: CASSKGRVGRGAYNEQFF. In DNA form, the CDR3 reads TGTGCCAGCAGTAAAGGAAGGGTGGGGCGGGGGGCCTACAATGAGCAGTTCTTC.

This clonotype has just one count. This chain uses TRBV29-1 with TRBJ2-3; TRBD2 matches at 7 bases. Germline CDR1 is SQVTM and CDR2 is ANQGSEA. The CDR3 loop spans 17 amino acids. DNA for the CDR3: TGCAACGCCCCGACAGCGGGATCCCAAGGGTTGTCGGCTATCCAGTATTTT. Protein sequence: CNAPTAGSQGLSAIQYF.

J is TRBJ2-7 and V is TRBV29-1, with D possibly being TRBD1 or TRBD2 (5 bases each). This CDR3 is 11 amino acids long. V was shortened by 8 bases and J by 5 bases, with 13 bases between the two germline ends. Germline V gene sequence: CDR1 SQVTM, CDR2 ANQGSEA. The CDR3 loop reads CSFLLGHEQYF. In DNA, the CDR3 is TGCAGCTTCCTATTGGGACACGAGCAGTACTTC.

As to this clonotype: At one end the junction does not follow the germline gene, possibly because of a read error. The J gene is TRBJ1-1, the V gene TRBV19; unclear D gene. The CDR3 extends over 16 amino acids. Germline V gene data show CDR1 as LNHDA and CDR2 as SQIVND (reference sequence). The DNA for the CDR3 is TGTGCCAGTATTAATTCCTTCACAGAGAAAGGCACTGAAGCTCTCTTT. It is translated as CASINSFTEKGTEALF.

Comments on this clonotype: The junction shows a germline mismatch at one end, possibly a read error. The chain recombines TRBV28 with TRBJ1-2; 8 nucleotides align to TRBD1. The CDR3 consists of 17 residues. CDR1 and CDR2 from the germline V gene are MDHEN and SYDVKM. CDR3 residues: CANSFARTGILYYDYTF. In nucleotides, the CDR3 is TGTGCCAACAGTTTCGCCCGGACAGGGATTCTCTACTATGACTACACCTTC.

This clonotype was counted once. An end of the junction differs from the germline gene, which may be a read error. V is TRBV29-1 and J is TRBJ2-2; TRBD1 aligns across 10 bases. The CDR3 has 15 residues. Germline V gene data show CDR1 as SQVTM and CDR2 as ANQGSEA. The CDR3 sequence is CSVVGQGDQTGELFF. In nucleotides, the CDR3 is TGCAGCGTTGTAGGACAGGGGGATCAGACCGGGGAGTTGTTTTTT.